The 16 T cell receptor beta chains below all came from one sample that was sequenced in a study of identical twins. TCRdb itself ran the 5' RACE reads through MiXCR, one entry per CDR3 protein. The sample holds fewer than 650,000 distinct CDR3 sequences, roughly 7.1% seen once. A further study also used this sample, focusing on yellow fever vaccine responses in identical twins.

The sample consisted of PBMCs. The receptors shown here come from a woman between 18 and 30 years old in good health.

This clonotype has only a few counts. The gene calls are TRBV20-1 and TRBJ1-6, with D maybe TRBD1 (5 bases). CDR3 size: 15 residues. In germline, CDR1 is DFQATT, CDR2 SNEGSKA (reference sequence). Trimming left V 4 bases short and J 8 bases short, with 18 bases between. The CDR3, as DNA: TGCAGTGCTATCGTACCGGGACGGTCTGATTCACCCCTCCACTTT. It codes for CSAIVPGRSDSPLHF.

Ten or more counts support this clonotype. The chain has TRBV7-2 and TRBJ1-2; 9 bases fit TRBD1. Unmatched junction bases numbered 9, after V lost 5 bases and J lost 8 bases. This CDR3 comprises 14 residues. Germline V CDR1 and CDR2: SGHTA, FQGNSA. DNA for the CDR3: TGTGCCAGCAGCCAGGGACAGGGTAGAGGCGGCTACACCTTC. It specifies CASSQGQGRGGYTF.

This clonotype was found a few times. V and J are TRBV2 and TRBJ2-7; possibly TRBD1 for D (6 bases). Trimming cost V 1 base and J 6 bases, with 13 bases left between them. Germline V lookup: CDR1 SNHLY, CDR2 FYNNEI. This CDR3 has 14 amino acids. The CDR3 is CASSEDWGLAEQYF. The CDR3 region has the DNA TGTGCCAGCAGTGAAGATTGGGGGCTCGCCGAGCAGTACTTC.

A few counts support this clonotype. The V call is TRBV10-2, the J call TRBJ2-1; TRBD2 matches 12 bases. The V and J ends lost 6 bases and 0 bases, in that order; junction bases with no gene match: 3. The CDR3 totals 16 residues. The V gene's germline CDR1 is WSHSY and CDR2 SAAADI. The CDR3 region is CASSTSGRISYNEQFF. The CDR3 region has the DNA TGCGCCAGCAGCACTAGCGGGAGGATCTCCTACAATGAGCAGTTCTTC.

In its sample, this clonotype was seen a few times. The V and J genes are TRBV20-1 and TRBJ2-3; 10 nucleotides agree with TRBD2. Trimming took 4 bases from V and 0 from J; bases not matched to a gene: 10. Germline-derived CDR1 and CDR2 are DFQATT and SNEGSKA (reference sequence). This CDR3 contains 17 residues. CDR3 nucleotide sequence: TGCAGTGCTACAATAGCGGGAGGTCCACAGAGCACAGATACGCAGTATTTT. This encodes CSATIAGGPQSTDTQYF.

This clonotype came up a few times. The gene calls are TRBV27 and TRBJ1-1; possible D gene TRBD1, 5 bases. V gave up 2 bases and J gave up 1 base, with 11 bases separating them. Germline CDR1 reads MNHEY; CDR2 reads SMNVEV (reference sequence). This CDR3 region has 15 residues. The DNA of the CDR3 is TGTGCCAGCAGTTTAAGGTTTGGGGGGAACACTGAAGCTTTCTTT. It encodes CASSLRFGGNTEAFF.

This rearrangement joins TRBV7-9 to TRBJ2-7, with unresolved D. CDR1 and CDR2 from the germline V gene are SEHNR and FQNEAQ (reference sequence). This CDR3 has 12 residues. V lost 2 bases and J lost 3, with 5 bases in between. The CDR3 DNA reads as TGTGCCAGCAGCTTAACATACTACGAGCAGTACGTC. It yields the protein CASSLTYYEQYV.

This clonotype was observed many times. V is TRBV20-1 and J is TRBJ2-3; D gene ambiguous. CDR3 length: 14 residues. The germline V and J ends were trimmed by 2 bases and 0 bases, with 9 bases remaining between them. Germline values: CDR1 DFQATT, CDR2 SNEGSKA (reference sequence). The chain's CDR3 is CSARRPASTDTQYF. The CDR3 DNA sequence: TGCAGTGCTAGAAGACCGGCGAGCACAGATACGCAGTATTTT.

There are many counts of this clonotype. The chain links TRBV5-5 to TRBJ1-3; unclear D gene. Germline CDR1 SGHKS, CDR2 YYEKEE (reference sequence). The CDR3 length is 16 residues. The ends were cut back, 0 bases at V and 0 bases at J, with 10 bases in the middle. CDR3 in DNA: TGTGCCAGCAGCTTGGAGGGCTGGAGCTCTGGAAACACCATATATTTT. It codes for CASSLEGWSSGNTIYF.

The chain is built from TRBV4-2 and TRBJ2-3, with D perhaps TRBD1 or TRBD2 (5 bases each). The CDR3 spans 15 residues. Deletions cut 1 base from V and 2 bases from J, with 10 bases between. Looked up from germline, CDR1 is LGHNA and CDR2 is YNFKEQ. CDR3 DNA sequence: TGTGCCAGCAGCCAAGCGAGGGGCAACACAGATACGCAGTATTTT. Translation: CASSQARGNTDTQYF.

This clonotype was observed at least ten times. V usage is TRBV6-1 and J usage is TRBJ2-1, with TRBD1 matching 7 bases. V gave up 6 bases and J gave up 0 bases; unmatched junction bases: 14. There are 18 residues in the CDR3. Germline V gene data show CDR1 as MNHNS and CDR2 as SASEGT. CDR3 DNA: TGTGCCAGCAGCGCCCGAACAGGGGACGGAGTCTCCTACAATGAGCAGTTCTTC. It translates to CASSARTGDGVSYNEQFF.

The CDR3 sequence: CASSQAPWASGTYEQYF. CDR3 nucleotides: TGTGCCAGCAGCCAAGCCCCATGGGCTAGCGGGACCTACGAGCAGTACTTC. The rearrangement uses TRBV3-1 and TRBJ2-7, with 9 bases identical to TRBD2. V shed 1 base and J 2 bases; nucleotides not matched to a gene: 9. Germline V gives CDR1 LGHDT, CDR2 YNNKEL (reference sequence). CDR3 length equals 17 residues.

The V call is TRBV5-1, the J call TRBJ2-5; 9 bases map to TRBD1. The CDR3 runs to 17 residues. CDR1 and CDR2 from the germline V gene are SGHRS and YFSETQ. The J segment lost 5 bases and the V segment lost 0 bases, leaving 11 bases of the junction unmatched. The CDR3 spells CASSLGPGGQGIETQYF. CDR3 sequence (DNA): TGCGCCAGCAGCTTGGGCCCGGGGGGACAGGGAATCGAGACCCAGTACTTC.

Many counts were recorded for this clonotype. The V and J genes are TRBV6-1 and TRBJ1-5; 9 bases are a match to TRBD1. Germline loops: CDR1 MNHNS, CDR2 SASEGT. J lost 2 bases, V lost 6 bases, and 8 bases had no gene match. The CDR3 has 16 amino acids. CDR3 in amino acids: CASSATGGAGNQPQHF. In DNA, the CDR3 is TGTGCCAGCAGCGCAACAGGGGGCGCAGGCAATCAGCCCCAGCATTTT.

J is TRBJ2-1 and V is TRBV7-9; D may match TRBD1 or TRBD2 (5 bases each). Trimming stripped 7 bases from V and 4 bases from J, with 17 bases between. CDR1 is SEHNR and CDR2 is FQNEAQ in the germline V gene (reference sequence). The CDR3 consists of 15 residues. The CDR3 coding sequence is TGTGCCAGCATCGCCGAGGGGTTACGGTACAATGAGCAGTTCTTC. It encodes CASIAEGLRYNEQFF.

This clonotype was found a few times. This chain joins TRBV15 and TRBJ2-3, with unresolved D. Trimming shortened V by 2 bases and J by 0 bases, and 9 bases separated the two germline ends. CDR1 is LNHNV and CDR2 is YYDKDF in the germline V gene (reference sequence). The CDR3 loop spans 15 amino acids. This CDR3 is CATSRQTDSTDTQYF. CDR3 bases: TGTGCCACCAGCAGACAGACCGACAGCACAGATACGCAGTATTTT.